A selection of T cell receptor beta chains follows, all from one sample in a study of human T cells and chemical hapten exposure. TCRdb re-derived calls from the RACE reads in MiXCR, one entry per CDR3 protein. The sample has some 70,000 distinct CDR3 sequences, about a tenth seen once. Sequencing was performed on whole blood, taken in connection with sensitization to the hapten diphenylcyclopropenone (DPC). Every receptor here comes from a woman in her forties or fifties with alopecia areata. Some clones in this sample may be carry-over from other donors' samples. Each CDR3 is given with its conserved first and last residue. A D gene is named only where the DNA matches it firmly. Rows may omit the clone size; those that give it use once, few, many or a size class.

CDR3aa | CDR3nt | d_gene | j_gene | v_gene | abundance
CSAITKLSGGSSYNEQFF | TGCAGTGCCATAACTAAACTTAGCGGGGGTTCCTCCTACAATGAGCAGTTCTTC | TRBD2 | TRBJ2-1 | TRBV20-1 | many
CASSFGLLNYGYTF | TGTGCCAGCAGCTTCGGACTCCTTAACTATGGCTACACCTTC | NA | TRBJ1-2 | TRBV7-9 | many
CASSLGYSNEQFF | TGTGCCAGCAGCTTAGGCTACTCGAATGAGCAGTTCTTC | NA | TRBJ2-1 | TRBV7-9 | many
CASTMTSGRSGNEQFF | TGTGCCAGCACCATGACTAGCGGGAGATCTGGGAATGAGCAGTTCTTC | TRBD2 | TRBJ2-1 | TRBV7-9 | many
CASSQASTYEQYF | TGTGCCAGCAGCCAAGCCTCAACCTACGAGCAGTACTTC | NA | TRBJ2-7 | TRBV3-1 | NA
CASSPTRFAHEQFF | TGTGCCAGCAGCCCCACTAGATTTGCCCATGAGCAGTTCTTC | NA | TRBJ2-1 | TRBV5-4 | few
CASSLGTLTTSEQFF | TGTGCCAGCAGTTTAGGGACCCTAACTACAAGTGAGCAGTTCTTC | NA | TRBJ2-1 | TRBV12-3/TRBV12-4 | many
CASSLAGTGSLEQYF | TGTGCCAGCAGTTTAGCCGGGACAGGGTCCCTCGAGCAGTACTTC | TRBD1 | TRBJ2-7 | TRBV27 | many
CASTIEGQATDTQYF | TGTGCCAGCACCATCGAAGGACAGGCCACAGATACGCAGTATTTT | TRBD1 | TRBJ2-3 | TRBV12-3/TRBV12-4 | many
CSVFPPGSQENIQYF | TGCAGCGTCTTCCCCCCCGGCAGCCAGGAAAACATTCAGTACTTC | NA | TRBJ2-4 | TRBV29-1 | many
CASSRLTGNSNQPQHF | TGTGCCAGCAGCCGATTGACGGGTAATAGCAATCAGCCCCAGCATTTT | NA | TRBJ1-5 | TRBV5-6 | few
CASSNPTSTGELFF | TGTGCCAGCAGCAACCCAACTAGCACCGGGGAGCTGTTTTTT | NA | TRBJ2-2 | TRBV7-3 | many
CASTRGGDSADTQYF | TGTGCCAGCACCCGGGGAGGGGATTCTGCAGATACGCAGTATTTT | TRBD2 | TRBJ2-3 | TRBV12-3/TRBV12-4 | few
CASSPAGSNYGYTF | TGTGCCAGCTCGCCGGCAGGATCTAACTATGGCTACACCTTC | NA | TRBJ1-2 | TRBV18 | NA
CASRQGSQPQHF | TGTGCCAGTAGGCAGGGTTCTCAGCCCCAGCATTTT | NA | TRBJ1-5 | TRBV19 | many
CASSPRDTASYEQYF | TGTGCCAGCTCACCTCGGGACACGGCGTCCTACGAGCAGTACTTC | NA | TRBJ2-7 | TRBV18 | many
CASSQDRARYNEQFF | TGTGCCAGCAGCCAAGATCGCGCTAGGTATAATGAGCAGTTCTTC | NA | TRBJ2-1 | TRBV3-1 | many
CSASLAVKAYEQYF | TGCAGTGCTAGTCTAGCGGTTAAAGCCTACGAGCAGTACTTC | TRBD2 | TRBJ2-7 | TRBV20-1 | few
CASGIGTSSYEQYF | TGTGCCAGCGGAATAGGGACAAGCTCCTACGAGCAGTACTTC | NA | TRBJ2-7 | TRBV9 | few